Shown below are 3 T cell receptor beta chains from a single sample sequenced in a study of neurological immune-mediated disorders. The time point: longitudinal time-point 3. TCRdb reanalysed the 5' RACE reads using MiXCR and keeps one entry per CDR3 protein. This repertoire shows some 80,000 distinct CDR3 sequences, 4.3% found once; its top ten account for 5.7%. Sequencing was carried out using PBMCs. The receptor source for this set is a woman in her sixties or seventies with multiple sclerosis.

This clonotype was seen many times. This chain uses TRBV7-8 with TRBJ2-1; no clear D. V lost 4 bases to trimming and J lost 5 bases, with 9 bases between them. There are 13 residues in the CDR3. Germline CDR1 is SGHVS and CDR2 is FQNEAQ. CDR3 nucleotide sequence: TGTGCCAGCAGCTCCCCCCCTGACAATGAGCAGTTCTTC. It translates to CASSSPPDNEQFF.

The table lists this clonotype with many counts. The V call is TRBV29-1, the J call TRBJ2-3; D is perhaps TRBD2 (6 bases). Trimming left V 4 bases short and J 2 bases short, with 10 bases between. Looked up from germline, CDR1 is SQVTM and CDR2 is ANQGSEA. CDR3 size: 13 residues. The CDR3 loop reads CSVVGGSTDTQYF. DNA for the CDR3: TGCAGCGTTGTTGGGGGGTCCACAGATACGCAGTATTTT.

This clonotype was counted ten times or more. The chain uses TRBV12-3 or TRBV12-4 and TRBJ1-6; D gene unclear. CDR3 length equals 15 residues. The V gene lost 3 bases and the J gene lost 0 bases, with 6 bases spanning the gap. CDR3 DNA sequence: TGTGCCAGCAGTTTCAGTAGCTCCTATAATTCACCCCTCCACTTT. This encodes CASSFSSSYNSPLHF.